This T cell receptor (beta chain) emerged from a study of OX40 agonist ivuxolimab in advanced cancers. This clone was seen a handful of times. The CDR3 contains 14 residues. Germline V gene lookup returns CDR1 SGDLS and CDR2 YYNGEE. Trimming shortened V by 3 bases and J by 9 bases, and 16 bases separated the two germline ends. Repertoires were generated with immunoSEQ multiplex PCR, while TCRdb's copy carries only in-frame clones and drops some. The table has 65,000 to 95,000 clones, 88% seen once. Here the sequenced sample was CD4+ or CD8+ T cells sorted from blood, taken in a trial of the OX40 agonist ivuxolimab. This sequence originates from an adult with an advanced solid tumor such as melanoma, head and neck, liver or kidney cancer. V and J are TRBV9 and TRBJ1-5; tentatively, D is TRBD1 (6 bases). This CDR3 reads CASSGHRDSPPQHF. CDR3 nucleotides: TGTGCCAGCAGCGGACACAGGGATTCTCCGCCCCAGCATTTT.